These 30 T cell receptor beta chains originate from one sample sequenced in a study of patients and donors after allogeneic stem cell transplantation. TCRdb ran MiXCR on the RT-PCR reads and lists one entry per CDR3 protein. Of 400,000 to 500,000 distinct CDR3 sequences in the sample, roughly 17% were seen once. Sequencing was done on a sample of blood, either unsorted or a sorted T cell fraction (not recorded which). All receptors derive from a human donor who was either an allogeneic HSCT recipient or a stem cell or donor lymphocyte infusion donor (not recorded which). It is not recorded whose cells these are; they may come from a transplant donor.

V and J are TRBV20-1 and TRBJ1-5; no reliable D call. V was clipped by 3 bases and J by 4 bases, with 13 bases between them. Germline CDR1 DFQATT, CDR2 SNEGSKA (reference sequence). The CDR3 runs 14 residues. CDR3 sequence (DNA): TGCAGTGCTAGTAGTTCTCGGGGTAATCAGCCCCAGCATTTT. Translating gives CSASSSRGNQPQHF.

This clonotype was found a few times. V is TRBV5-6 and J is TRBJ1-5, with TRBD1 identical over 7 bases. V shed 5 bases and J 3 bases; nucleotides not matched to a gene: 8. Germline CDR1 reads SGHDT; CDR2 reads YYEEEE. The CDR3 is 15 residues long. This chain's CDR3 is CASSSDTGANQPQHF. CDR3 nucleotides: TGTGCCAGCAGTTCCGATACAGGGGCCAATCAGCCCCAGCATTTT.

This clonotype turned up a few times. The chain joins TRBV6-2 or TRBV6-3 to TRBJ2-1; 13 positions agree with TRBD2. The CDR3 has 16 amino acids. The trim removed 4 bases at V and 15 bases at J, leaving 15 bases unmatched. In germline, CDR1 is MNHEY, CDR2 SVGEGT. Here the CDR3 reads CASSSGTSGIWKAVFF. The CDR3 DNA sequence: TGTGCCAGCAGTTCCGGGACTAGCGGGATCTGGAAAGCAGTGTTCTTC.

This clonotype was observed a handful of times. The DNA of the CDR3 is TGCAGCGTTGAAGTATGGGTTGGCTACACCTTC. It yields the protein CSVEVWVGYTF. The chain employs TRBV29-1 and TRBJ1-2; D gene unclear. The CDR3 sequence is 11 residues long. Deletions cut 1 base from V and 7 bases from J, with 7 bases between. Germline CDR1 and CDR2: SQVTM and ANQGSEA. Variable domain in full (rest from reference TRBV29-1 and TRBJ1-2): SAVISQKPSRDICQRGTSLTIQCQVDSQVTMMFWYRQQPGQSLTLIATANQGSEATYESGFVIDKFPISRPNLTFSTLTVSNMSPEDSSIYLCSVEVWVGYTFGSGTRLTVV.

The chain recombines TRBV12-3 or TRBV12-4 with TRBJ1-6; perhaps TRBD1 as D (5 bases). V gave up 8 bases and J gave up 9 bases, with 20 bases separating them. CDR3 length equals 15 residues. As DNA, the CDR3 is TGTGCCAGCCGGACGGGCAGGGAGGTCCCTTCACCCCTCCACTTT. Amino acid sequence: CASRTGREVPSPLHF.

V usage is TRBV11-3 and J usage is TRBJ1-1; D is undetermined. CDR3 length: 11 residues. Germline CDR1 is SGHNT and CDR2 is YENEEA. Trimming took 2 bases from V and 8 from J, leaving 6 bases between them. The CDR3 region is CASSLSQEAFF. The CDR3 coding sequence is TGTGCCAGCAGCTTAAGTCAGGAAGCTTTCTTT.

This clonotype showed up just a few times. The chain employs TRBV7-2 and TRBJ2-1, with unresolved D. The CDR3 has 12 residues. Trimming removed 4 bases from V and 4 bases from J, with 5 bases in between. Germline V lookup: CDR1 SGHTA, CDR2 FQGNSA. This CDR3 reads CASSSTYNEQFF. In DNA form, the CDR3 reads TGTGCCAGCAGCTCAACATACAATGAGCAGTTCTTC.

The rearrangement links TRBV20-1 to TRBJ2-1, with a weak D call TRBD2 (6 bases). The CDR3 has 12 residues. V lost 7 bases and J lost 3, with 10 bases in between. Per germline, CDR1 DFQATT and CDR2 SNEGSKA (reference sequence). Here the CDR3 DNA reads TGCAGTGGTAGCGGTGACTACAATGAGCAGTTCTTC. Translated: CSGSGDYNEQFF.

This clonotype was observed a few times. The V call is TRBV20-1, the J call TRBJ2-2; D gene unclear. This CDR3 spans 15 amino acids. The germline CDR1 and CDR2 sequences are DFQATT and SNEGSKA (reference sequence). Trimming pared 0 bases from V and 4 bases from J, leaving 12 bases between. CDR3: CSARERLTRTGELFF. The CDR3 nucleotides are TGCAGTGCTAGAGAGCGGCTCACCCGCACCGGGGAGCTGTTTTTT.

This clonotype appeared a few times. The chain carries TRBV20-1 and TRBJ2-2; possible D gene TRBD1, 6 bases. The V gene lost 2 bases and the J gene lost 5 bases, with 12 bases spanning the gap. The CDR3 contains 14 residues. From germline, CDR1 is DFQATT and CDR2 SNEGSKA (reference sequence). For the CDR3, the DNA is TGCAGTGCTAGATTACGGCAGGGGACCGGGGAGCTGTTTTTT. This translates into CSARLRQGTGELFF.

This CDR3 reads CASTKKTGFNNEQFF. The DNA for the CDR3 is TGTGCCAGCACCAAAAAAACAGGGTTTAACAATGAGCAGTTCTTC. The gene calls are TRBV27 and TRBJ2-1; D is perhaps TRBD1 (6 bases). Per the germline V gene, CDR1 is MNHEY and CDR2 is SMNVEV (reference sequence). CDR3 size: 15 residues. Between the trimmed V and J ends, which lost 7 bases and 5 bases, there was a span of 18 bases.

This clonotype was seen more than once but under ten times. This chain joins TRBV2 and TRBJ2-2, with D possibly TRBD2 on 6 matching bases. V dropped 2 bases and J dropped 5 bases, with 12 bases sitting between them. The CDR3 covers 15 residues. The germline V gene has CDR1 SNHLY and CDR2 FYNNEI. The CDR3 loop reads CASSEHGGGTGELFF. The CDR3 region has the DNA TGTGCCAGCAGTGAACACGGGGGAGGTACCGGGGAGCTGTTTTTT.

The rearrangement uses TRBV6-2 or TRBV6-3 and TRBJ1-2, with D unclear. The germline gives CDR1 MNHEY, CDR2 SVGEGT. This CDR3 is built from 13 residues. V lost 6 bases and J 8 bases, leaving 16 bases between the germline ends. CDR3 nucleotide sequence: TGTGCCAGCAGCCAGACCTCGGCGGGAGGCTACACCTTC. It is translated as CASSQTSAGGYTF.

The CDR3 sequence: CASSEVGRKETQYF. The CDR3 coding sequence is TGTGCCAGCAGTGAAGTGGGTAGGAAAGAGACCCAGTACTTC. This chain joins TRBV25-1 and TRBJ2-5; D uncertain. The CDR3 covers 14 residues. V lost 2 bases and J lost 3, with 10 bases in between. Germline values: CDR1 MGHDK, CDR2 SYGVNS.

This clonotype was recorded a few times. The V gene is TRBV5-5, the J gene TRBJ2-7; weak D call: TRBD1 (6 bases). The CDR3 totals 15 residues. CDR1 and CDR2 (germline): SGHKS, YYEKEE (reference sequence). V was clipped by 1 base and J by 0 bases, with 11 bases between them. This CDR3 is CASSLKGVSSYEQYF. In DNA form, the CDR3 reads TGTGCCAGCAGCTTGAAGGGGGTGAGCTCCTACGAGCAGTACTTC.

This clonotype was detected only a few times. This sequence joins TRBV18 and TRBJ1-5; D is undetermined. The CDR3 consists of 12 residues. Per germline, CDR1 KGHSH and CDR2 LQKENI. V was shortened by 5 bases and J by 7 bases, with 9 bases between the two germline ends. CDR3 DNA sequence: TGTGCCAGCTCAGCCAGCCGCCAGCCCCAGCATTTT. It is translated as CASSASRQPQHF. Complete variable domain (other parts from reference TRBV18 and TRBJ1-5): NAGVMQNPRHLVRRRGQEARLRCSPMKGHSHVYWYRQLPEEGLKFMVYLQKENIIDESGMPKERFSAEFPKEGPSILRIQQVVRGDSAAYFCASSASRQPQHFGDGTRLSIL.

This clonotype was found a few times. V and J are TRBV5-8 and TRBJ1-1, with TRBD1 identical over 9 bases. J gave up 4 bases and V 3 bases, and 1 base lay outside the gene matches. The CDR3 contains 13 residues. Germline CDR1 reads SGHTS; CDR2 reads YDEGEE. CDR3 in amino acids: CASSYRGPTEAFF. For the CDR3, the DNA is TGTGCCAGCAGCTACAGGGGGCCCACTGAAGCTTTCTTT.

This clonotype turned up a few times. The chain has TRBV12-3 or TRBV12-4 and TRBJ1-1; D is uncertain. Trimming took off 8 bases at V and 4 bases at J, with 14 bases between the two ends. The length of the CDR3 is 13 residues. The CDR3 DNA sequence: TGTGCCAGCCTAGTGGGAGCCGGCACTGAAGCTTTCTTT. It encodes CASLVGAGTEAFF.

This chain connects TRBV27 to TRBJ1-1, with D perhaps TRBD1 (6 bases). Trimming took off 0 bases at V and 7 bases at J, with 9 bases between the two ends. Germline values: CDR1 MNHEY, CDR2 SMNVEV (reference sequence). The CDR3 has 13 amino acids. The CDR3 region is CASSLSQGGEAFF. Written as DNA, the CDR3 is TGTGCCAGCAGTTTATCACAGGGAGGTGAAGCTTTCTTT.

At least ten counts were recorded for this clonotype. This chain joins TRBV12-3 or TRBV12-4 and TRBJ2-2; no firm D call. The CDR3 loop spans 15 amino acids. The germline V and J ends were trimmed by 3 bases and 0 bases, with 8 bases remaining between them. The CDR3 here is CASSFKLANTGELFF. Here the CDR3 DNA reads TGTGCCAGCAGTTTCAAGCTAGCGAACACCGGGGAGCTGTTTTTT.

The rearrangement links TRBV15 to TRBJ2-6; a weak D match, TRBD1 (6 bases). The CDR3 totals 18 residues. The germline V gene encodes CDR1 LNHNV and CDR2 YYDKDF (reference sequence). Deletions cut 0 bases from V and 1 base from J, with 13 bases between. CDR3 region: CATSRDRGKKSGANVLTF. In DNA, the CDR3 is TGTGCCACCAGCAGAGACAGGGGAAAAAAATCTGGGGCCAACGTCCTGACTTTC.

This clonotype was found many times. V and J are TRBV9 and TRBJ2-3; a possible D gene is TRBD2 (6 bases). CDR1 and CDR2 (germline): SGDLS, YYNGEE. CDR3 length equals 14 residues. The ends were cut back, 4 bases at V and 6 bases at J, with 15 bases in the middle. The CDR3 DNA reads TGTGCCAGCAGCCCCCGCCGCGGGGAGGATACGCAGTATTTT. This gives the protein CASSPRRGEDTQYF.

The rearrangement uses TRBV7-9 and TRBJ2-1; the D is unclear. V dropped 10 bases and J dropped 5 bases, with 15 bases sitting between them. CDR3 size: 13 residues. Germline V lookup: CDR1 SEHNR, CDR2 FQNEAQ (reference sequence). The CDR3 spells CANNGLGNNEQFF. The CDR3 DNA reads as TGTGCCAACAATGGGTTGGGTAACAATGAGCAGTTCTTC.

This clonotype occurred a few times. The chain couples TRBV30 to TRBJ2-4; no firm D call. Germline V gives CDR1 GTSNPN, CDR2 SVGIG (reference sequence). This CDR3 has 12 residues. V lost 0 bases to trimming and J lost 7 bases, with 7 bases between them. CDR3 bases: TGTGCCTGGAGTGTAAAGGGTAACATTCAGTACTTC. Its translation: CAWSVKGNIQYF.

The rearrangement links TRBV4-1 to TRBJ2-3, with 13 bases matching TRBD2. The V and J ends lost 2 bases and 4 bases, in that order; junction bases with no gene match: 12. The CDR3 is 19 amino acids. Germline lookup yields CDR1 MGHRA and CDR2 YSYEKL. CDR3 in amino acids: CASSQPLGLAGDEADTQYF. DNA for the CDR3: TGCGCCAGCAGCCAACCCCTTGGACTAGCGGGAGATGAGGCAGATACGCAGTATTTT.

The CDR3: CASSPGDRAGYGYTF. For the CDR3, the DNA is TGTGCCAGCTCACCCGGGGACAGGGCGGGCTATGGCTACACCTTC. The V gene is TRBV12-3 or TRBV12-4, the J gene TRBJ1-2; 9 bases match TRBD1. There are 15 residues in the CDR3. The trim removed 8 bases at V and 4 bases at J, leaving 11 bases unmatched.

This clonotype was counted between two and nine times. This chain connects TRBV20-1 to TRBJ2-7; TRBD1 might be the D (5 bases). From germline, CDR1 is DFQATT and CDR2 SNEGSKA (reference sequence). This CDR3 is 14 amino acids long. The V end was cut by 0 bases, the J end by 7 bases, with 16 bases between. The CDR3 DNA is TGCAGTGCTAGAGATCAGGGCAGCAGTACGGAGCAGTACTTC. It is translated as CSARDQGSSTEQYF.

Many counts were recorded for this clonotype. This chain links TRBV15 with TRBJ2-5; D is possibly TRBD1 (6 bases). Germline V gene sequence: CDR1 LNHNV, CDR2 YYDKDF (reference sequence). The CDR3 covers 14 residues. Trimming cost V 3 bases and J 3 bases, with 11 bases left between them. CDR3 sequence: CATSSRTAEETQYF. Here the CDR3 DNA reads TGTGCCACCAGCAGTCGGACAGCCGAAGAGACCCAGTACTTC.

This chain's CDR3 is CASRPRWGPDTEAFF. The CDR3 nucleotides are TGCGCCAGCAGACCCAGGTGGGGACCGGATACTGAAGCTTTCTTT. The V call is TRBV5-1, the J call TRBJ1-1, with TRBD1 as a possible D gene (5 bases). This CDR3 is 15 amino acids long. V lost 5 bases and J 5 bases, leaving 19 bases between the germline ends. Germline values: CDR1 SGHRS, CDR2 YFSETQ. Combining the CDR3 with reference TRBV5-1 and TRBJ1-1 gives the whole variable domain KAGVTQTPRYLIKTRGQQVTLSCSPISGHRSVSWYQQTPGQGLQFLFEYFSETQRNKGNFPGRFSGRQFSNSRSEMNVSTLELGDSALYLCASRPRWGPDTEAFFGQGTRLTVV.

The rearrangement joins TRBV12-5 to TRBJ2-2; a possible D gene is TRBD2 (5 bases). V was trimmed by 6 bases and J by 4 bases, leaving 9 bases between them. The germline V gene encodes CDR1 LGHNT and CDR2 FRNRAP. This CDR3 spans 13 amino acids. Here the CDR3 reads CASGTRATGELFF. In DNA, the CDR3 is TGTGCTAGTGGCACGAGGGCCACCGGGGAGCTGTTTTTT.